These T cell receptor beta chains were read from a single sample in a study of T cell changes during pregnancy in multiple sclerosis. Only in-frame clones appear in the TCRdb table, and some are missing; sequencing was by immunoSEQ multiplex PCR. The repertoire holds about 68,000 clones, with about 89% as singletons. The sequencing here drew on peripheral blood, taken in the second trimester of pregnancy. All receptors come from a female donor with multiple sclerosis, enrolled in a pregnancy study. Each CDR3 is given with its conserved first and last residue. D genes are given only for firm matches. A clone size is listed for some rows: how often the clone was seen (once, few, many), or a class if it is expanded.

TRBJ2-5,TRBD2,once,TRBV30,TGTGCCTGCCAAAGAGAGCGGGGGTTTGAGACCCAGTACTTC,CACQRERGFETQYF
TRBJ2-7,NA,NA,TRBV9,TGTGCCAGCAGCGTAGTGGCAGGCGACGAGCAGTACTTC,CASSVVAGDEQYF
TRBJ2-7,TRBD2,NA,TRBV7-2,TGTGCCAGCAGCTCCCCGGGGACTAGCGGGAGCCTCGAGCAGTACTTC,CASSSPGTSGSLEQYF
TRBJ1-4,NA,NA,TRBV7-9,TGTGCCAGCCCTCTACATGACGGGGGGATACATGAAAAACTGTTTTTT,CASPLHDGGIHEKLFF
TRBJ2-3,TRBD1,NA,TRBV15,TGTGCCACCAGCGGGGACAGGGGGACAGATACGCAGTATTTT,CATSGDRGTDTQYF
TRBJ1-3,NA,once,TRBV6-9,TGTGCCAGCAGTTCGCTTCGAGTTGGAAACACCATATATTTT,CASSSLRVGNTIYF
TRBJ2-7,NA,NA,TRBV5-4,TGTGCCAGCAGCCCCCAGGGGAACTCCTACGAGCAGTACTTC,CASSPQGNSYEQYF
TRBJ1-2,TRBD1,NA,TRBV18,TGTGCCAGCTCACCCGGGACAGATAACTATGGCTACACCTTC,CASSPGTDNYGYTF
TRBJ2-5,NA,NA,TRBV5-1,TGCGCCAGCAGCTTGTCCTTCAGGGTTAACCAAGAGACCCAGTACTTC,CASSLSFRVNQETQYF
TRBJ2-3,TRBD2,NA,TRBV18,TGTGCCAGCTCGCGGGGGGCAGATACGCAGTATTTT,CASSRGADTQYF
TRBJ1-2,TRBD1,NA,TRBV6-6,TGTGCCAGCAGTTACCCAGACAGGGTTGATGGCTACACCTTC,CASSYPDRVDGYTF
TRBJ2-2,TRBD2,NA,TRBV7-2,TGTGCCAGCAGCTTCACTAGCGGGGGGGCGCCCGGGGAGCTGTTTTTT,CASSFTSGGAPGELFF
TRBJ1-5,TRBD1,NA,TRBV19,TGTGCCAGTAGTATAGTAGGAGGGGGCGGCAATCAGCCCCAGCATTTT,CASSIVGGGGNQPQHF
TRBJ1-1,NA,NA,TRBV30,TGTGCCTCCACACAGGGTCTCGACGCTTTCTTT,CASTQGLDAFF
TRBJ2-5,TRBD2,NA,TRBV9,TGTGCCAGCAGCGTAGGGAATAGCGGGGGGTCAGAGACCCAGTACTTC,CASSVGNSGGSETQYF
TRBJ2-4,NA,NA,TRBV19,TGTGCCAGTAGAGCCGAGCATTTAGCCAAAAACATTCAGTACTTC,CASRAEHLAKNIQYF
TRBJ2-2,TRBD1,NA,TRBV4-3,TGCGCCAGCAGCCAAGATAGGGGGCGGGTGACCGGGGAGCTGTTTTTT,CASSQDRGRVTGELFF
TRBJ2-3,NA,NA,TRBV6-5,TGTGCCAGCGGGGGGGGCCTATATACGCAGTATTTT,CASGGGLYTQYF
TRBJ1-1,NA,once,TRBV29-1,TGCAGCGTTGTCCCGGGGGAAACTGAAGCTTTCTTT,CSVVPGETEAFF
TRBJ1-6,NA,NA,TRBV30,TGTGCCTGGAGTGACGGGGGACGGTTAAATTCACCCCTCCACTTT,CAWSDGGRLNSPLHF
TRBJ2-7,TRBD1,NA,TRBV7-2,TGTGCCAGCAGCGGAAAGACCGGGACAGGGGGCGCTTACGAGCAGTACTTC,CASSGKTGTGGAYEQYF
TRBJ2-7,NA,NA,TRBV6-1,TGTGCCAGCAGTGGGGCTATAGGGTACTTC,CASSGAIGYF
TRBJ1-1,NA,few,TRBV29-1,TGCAGCGTGGGTCAGGGCTTCAGGGCTTTCTTT,CSVGQGFRAFF
TRBJ2-7,NA,NA,TRBV6-1,TGTGCCAGCATGGCGGTCGACGAGCAGTACTTC,CASMAVDEQYF
TRBJ1-5,TRBD1,NA,TRBV4-2,TGTGCCAGCAGCCAGGACAGGGGCAATCAGCCCCAGCATTTT,CASSQDRGNQPQHF
TRBJ1-4,NA,NA,TRBV7-7,TGTGCCAGCAGCCCGAGACACGGTGAAAAACTGTTTTTT,CASSPRHGEKLFF
TRBJ1-2,TRBD1,NA,TRBV4-2,TGTGCCAGCAGCCCTCCAGCGGAGGGGGCATATGGCTACACCTTC,CASSPPAEGAYGYTF
TRBJ1-6,NA,once,TRBV6-5,TGTGCCAGCAGTTACGGGGCCAGGCCCAATTCACCCCTCCACTTT,CASSYGARPNSPLHF
TRBJ1-1,TRBD1,NA,TRBV5-1,TGCGCCAGCAGCTGGACAGGGGTGAGTGAAGCTTTCTTT,CASSWTGVSEAFF
TRBJ1-5,TRBD1,NA,TRBV19,TGTGCCAGTAGTAGGGGACAGGTCAATCAGCCCCAGCATTTT,CASSRGQVNQPQHF
TRBJ1-2,NA,once,TRBV19,TGTGCCAGTAGTCTCCGGGACACCAAAAAAATCCGCGGCTACACCTTC,CASSLRDTKKIRGYTF
TRBJ2-3,NA,few,TRBV6-1,TGTGCCAGCAGGGGGGGGAGGGGGGCAGATACGCAGTATTTT,CASRGGRGADTQYF
TRBJ2-3,NA,NA,TRBV7-8,TGTGCCAGCAGCCGCCCTAGAGCTATCACAGATACGCAGTATTTT,CASSRPRAITDTQYF
TRBJ1-2,NA,once,TRBV5-6,TGTGCCACCTCGATGGGCCGCTCTAACTATGGCTACACCTTC,CATSMGRSNYGYTF
TRBJ2-1,NA,NA,TRBV7-9,TGTGCCAGCAGCTTACCCGCTACAGGGACGGGATACAATGAGCAGTTCTTC,CASSLPATGTGYNEQFF
TRBJ1-1,TRBD1,once,TRBV6-6,TGTGCCAGCAGTTACGGACAGGGGAGGAACACTGAAGCTTTCTTT,CASSYGQGRNTEAFF
TRBJ2-3,TRBD1,NA,TRBV4-2,TGTGCCAGCAGCCAAGATTGGTGGGACAGGGGGTTAAGTGATACGCAGTATTTT,CASSQDWWDRGLSDTQYF